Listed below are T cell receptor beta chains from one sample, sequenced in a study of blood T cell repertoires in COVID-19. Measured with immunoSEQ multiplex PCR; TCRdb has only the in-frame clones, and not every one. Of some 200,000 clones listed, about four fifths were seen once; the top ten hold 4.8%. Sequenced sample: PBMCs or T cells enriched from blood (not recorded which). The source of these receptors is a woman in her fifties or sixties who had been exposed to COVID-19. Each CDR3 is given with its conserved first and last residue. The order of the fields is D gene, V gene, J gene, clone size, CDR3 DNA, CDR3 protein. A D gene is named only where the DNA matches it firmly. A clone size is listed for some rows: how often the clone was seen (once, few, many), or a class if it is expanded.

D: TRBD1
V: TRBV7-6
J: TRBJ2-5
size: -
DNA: TGTGCCAGCAGCTTAGGGGACAGGGGAATGCCGTCCCAGTACTTC
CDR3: CASSLGDRGMPSQYF

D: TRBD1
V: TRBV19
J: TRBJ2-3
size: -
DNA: TGTGCCAGTAGTATCGGACAGGGGGTAGATACGCAGTATTTT
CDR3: CASSIGQGVDTQYF

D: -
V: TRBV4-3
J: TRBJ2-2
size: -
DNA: TGCGCCAGCAGCCAAGCTACAGGGTCGGTGGGCACCGGGGAGCTGTTTTTT
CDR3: CASSQATGSVGTGELFF

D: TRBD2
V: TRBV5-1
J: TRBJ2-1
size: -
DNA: TGCGCCAGCAGCTTGAGACCCTTAGGGGCGGGGGGTGCCAATGAGCAGTTCTTC
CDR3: CASSLRPLGAGGANEQFF

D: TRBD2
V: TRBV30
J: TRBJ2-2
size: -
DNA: TGTGCCTGGAGTGTCGTAGGACTAGCGGGGGGGCCGAACACCGGGGAGCTGTTTTTT
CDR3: CAWSVVGLAGGPNTGELFF

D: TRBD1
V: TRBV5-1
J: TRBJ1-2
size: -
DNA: TGCGCCAGCAGCTTGGGGGGCCCGACAGGGGATGAAGGCTACACCTTC
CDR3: CASSLGGPTGDEGYTF

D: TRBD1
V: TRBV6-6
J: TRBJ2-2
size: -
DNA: TGTGCCAGCAGTTACTTCAAAACAGGGGGCACCGGGGAGCTGTTTTTT
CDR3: CASSYFKTGGTGELFF

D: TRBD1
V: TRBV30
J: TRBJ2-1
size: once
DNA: TGTGCCTGGAGTGTACTAGGGGACAGCTACAATGAGCAGTTCTTC
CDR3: CAWSVLGDSYNEQFF

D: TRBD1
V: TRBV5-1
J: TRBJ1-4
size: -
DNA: TGCGCCAGCAGAAGGGACAGAGATGAAAAACTGTTTTTT
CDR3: CASRRDRDEKLFF

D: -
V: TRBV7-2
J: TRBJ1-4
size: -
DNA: TGTGCCAGCAGCCTCAGGGGCCCGAGGGAAAAACTGTTTTTT
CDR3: CASSLRGPREKLFF

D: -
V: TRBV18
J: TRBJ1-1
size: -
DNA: TGTGCCAGCTCCCTAGGGGGAAACACTGAAGCTTTCTTT
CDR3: CASSLGGNTEAFF

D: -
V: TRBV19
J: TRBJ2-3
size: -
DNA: TGTGCCAGTAGTTCCGGACATATCACAGATACGCAGTATTTT
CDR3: CASSSGHITDTQYF

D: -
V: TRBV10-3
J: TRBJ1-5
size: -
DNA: TGTGCCATCGGCAACCACTATAGCAATCAGCCCCAGCATTTT
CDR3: CAIGNHYSNQPQHF

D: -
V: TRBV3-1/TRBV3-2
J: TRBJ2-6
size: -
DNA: TGTGCCAGCAGCCAAGAGGTACCGGGACATTTCTCTGGGGCCAACGTCCTGACTTTC
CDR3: CASSQEVPGHFSGANVLTF

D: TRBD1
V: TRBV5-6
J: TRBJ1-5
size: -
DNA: TGTGCCAGCAGACCCACCTGGGACAGGACCTTCAATCAGCCCCAGCATTTT
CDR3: CASRPTWDRTFNQPQHF

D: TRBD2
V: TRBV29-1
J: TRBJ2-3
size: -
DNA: TGCAGCGTTGGTCTAGCGGGGGGGAGGGATACGCAGTATTTT
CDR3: CSVGLAGGRDTQYF

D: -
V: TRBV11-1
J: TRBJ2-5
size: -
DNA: TGTGCCAGCAGCCCCCGTTGGAAGCGGGAAGAGACCCAGTACTTC
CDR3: CASSPRWKREETQYF

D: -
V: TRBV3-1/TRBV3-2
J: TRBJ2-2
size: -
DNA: TGTGCCAGCAGCCGTCGCGGGGTGGTCGGGGAGCTGTTTTTT
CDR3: CASSRRGVVGELFF

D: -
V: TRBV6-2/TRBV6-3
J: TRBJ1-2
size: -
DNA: TGTGCCAGCAGTCTGCGGGGAGTTAACTATGGCTACACCTTC
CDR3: CASSLRGVNYGYTF

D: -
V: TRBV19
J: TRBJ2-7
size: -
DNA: TGTGCCAGTAGTCTAACCTCTCGGGAAGACGAGCAGTACTTC
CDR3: CASSLTSREDEQYF

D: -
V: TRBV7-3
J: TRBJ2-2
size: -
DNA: TGTGCCAGCAGCTTCGGCGGCAGTTCCGGGGAGCTGTTTTTT
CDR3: CASSFGGSSGELFF

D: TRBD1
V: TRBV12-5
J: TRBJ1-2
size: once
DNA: TGTGCTAGTGGTTCTACAGGGGTCGATGGCTACACCTTC
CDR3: CASGSTGVDGYTF

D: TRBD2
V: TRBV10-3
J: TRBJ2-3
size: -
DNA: TGTGCCATCAGTGCGACTAGCGGGGATAGGGGGGCCAATACGCAGTATTTT
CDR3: CAISATSGDRGANTQYF

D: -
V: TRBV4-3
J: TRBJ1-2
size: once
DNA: TGCGCCAGCAGCCAAGATCGGGGGGTGTCATTGGGCTACACCTTC
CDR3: CASSQDRGVSLGYTF

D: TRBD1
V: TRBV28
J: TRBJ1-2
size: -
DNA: TGTGCCAGCATCCCTCGGACAGGGAGAGGCTACACCTTC
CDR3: CASIPRTGRGYTF

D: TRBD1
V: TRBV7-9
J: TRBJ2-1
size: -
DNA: TGTGCCAGCAGCTCTTTGGACAGGGGAGTCAATGAGCAGTTCTTC
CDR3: CASSSLDRGVNEQFF

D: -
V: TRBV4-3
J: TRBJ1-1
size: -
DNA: TGCGCCAGCAGCCAAGTAGGCTCGGAGGCTTTCTTT
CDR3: CASSQVGSEAFF

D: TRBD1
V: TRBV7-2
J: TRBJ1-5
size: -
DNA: TGTGCCAGCGCTTCTCAGGGGGATCAGCCCCAGCATTTT
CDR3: CASASQGDQPQHF

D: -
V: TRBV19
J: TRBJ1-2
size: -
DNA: TGTGCCAGTAGTATAGTACTCACCGAGAACTATGGCTACACCTTC
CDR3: CASSIVLTENYGYTF

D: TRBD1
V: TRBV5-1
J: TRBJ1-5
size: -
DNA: TGCGCCAGCAGCTTCGGGACAGGGGGTCAGCCCCAGCATTTT
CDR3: CASSFGTGGQPQHF

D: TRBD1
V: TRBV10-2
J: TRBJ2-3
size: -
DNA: TGCGCCAGCAAGACAGGGGCGAACACAGATACGCAGTATTTT
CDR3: CASKTGANTDTQYF

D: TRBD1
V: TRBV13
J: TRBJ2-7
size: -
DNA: TGTGCCAGCAGCTTACAGGGGGCGTACGAGCAGTACTTC
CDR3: CASSLQGAYEQYF

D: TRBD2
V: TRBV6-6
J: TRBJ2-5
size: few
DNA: TGTGCCAGCGGAAATAGCGGGGCACAAGAGACCCAGTACTTC
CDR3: CASGNSGAQETQYF

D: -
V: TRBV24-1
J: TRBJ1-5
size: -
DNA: TGTGCCACCAGTATGAGGGGGGGCCAGCCCCAGCATTTT
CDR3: CATSMRGGQPQHF

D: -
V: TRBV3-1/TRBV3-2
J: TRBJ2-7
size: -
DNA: TGTGCCAGCAGCCAAGAAACTTTCCCCTACGAGCAGTACTTC
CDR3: CASSQETFPYEQYF

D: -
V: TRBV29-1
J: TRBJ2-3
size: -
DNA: TGCAGCTCCCCCATAGCGGGCACAGATACGCAGTATTTT
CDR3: CSSPIAGTDTQYF

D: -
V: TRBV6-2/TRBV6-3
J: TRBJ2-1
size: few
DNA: TGTGCCAGCAGTTACTCGGGCAGGAAGTTTGGGGAGCAGTTCTTC
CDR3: CASSYSGRKFGEQFF

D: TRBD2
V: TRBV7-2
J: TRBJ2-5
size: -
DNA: TGTGCCAGCAGCTTAGTCGGGACTAGCGGACAAGAGACCCAGTACTTC
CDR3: CASSLVGTSGQETQYF

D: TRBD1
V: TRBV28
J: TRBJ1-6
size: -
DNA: TGTGCCAGCAGTGCCAGACAGGGGGCTGATTCACCCCTCCACTTT
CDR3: CASSARQGADSPLHF

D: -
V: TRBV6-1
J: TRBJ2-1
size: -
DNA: TGTGCCAGCAGTGAGCGTGAGGGGGACGGTGAGCAGTTCTTC
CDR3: CASSEREGDGEQFF

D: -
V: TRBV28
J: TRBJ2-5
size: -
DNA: TGTGCCAGCATGGGGGCCGGGCTGGCCCAGTACTTC
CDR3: CASMGAGLAQYF

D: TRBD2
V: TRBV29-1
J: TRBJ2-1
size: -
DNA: TGCAGCGGGGGGGGAGTTTACAATGAGCAGTTCTTC
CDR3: CSGGGVYNEQFF

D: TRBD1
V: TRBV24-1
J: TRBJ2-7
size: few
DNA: TGTGCCACCAGTGATTCTAAGCCAGGGACAGGGGAATACGAGCAGTACTTC
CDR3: CATSDSKPGTGEYEQYF

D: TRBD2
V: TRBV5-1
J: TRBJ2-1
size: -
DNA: TGCGCCAGCAGCTTGATGCCTAGCGGGGGGCAAAACTACAATGAGCAGTTCTTC
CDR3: CASSLMPSGGQNYNEQFF

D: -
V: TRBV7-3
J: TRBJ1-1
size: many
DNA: TGTGCCAGCAGCTTAATGGTCGGGACTGAAGCTTTCTTT
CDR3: CASSLMVGTEAFF

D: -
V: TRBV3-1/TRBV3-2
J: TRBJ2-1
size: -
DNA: TGTGCCAGCAGCCTGTCCGGGTACTCACGGAGTGAGCAGTTCTTC
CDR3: CASSLSGYSRSEQFF

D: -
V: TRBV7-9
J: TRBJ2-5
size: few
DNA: TGTGCCAGCAGCTTAGCGAGGCAGACCAGTACCCAGTACTTC
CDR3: CASSLARQTSTQYF

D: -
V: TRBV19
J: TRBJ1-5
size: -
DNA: TGTGCCAGTAGTATAGTCCAGGGTGGCCAGCCCCAGCATTTT
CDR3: CASSIVQGGQPQHF

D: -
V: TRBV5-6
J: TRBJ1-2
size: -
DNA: TGTGCCAGCAGCTTGGAGGCGATGCGGGGCTACACCTTC
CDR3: CASSLEAMRGYTF